This T cell receptor beta chain was captured by sequencing in a study of blood T cell repertoires in COVID-19. The method was immunoSEQ multiplex PCR; TCRdb's version includes in-frame clones alone and lacks a portion of them. This sample carries roughly 190,000 clones, about nine tenths of them seen once, and the ten largest clones take more than 3%. CDR3 length: 14 amino acids. Losses at the gene ends were 3 bases for V and 6 bases for J; bases not matched to a gene: 8. The germline V gene encodes CDR1 SGHAT and CDR2 FQNNGV. The sample taken for sequencing was peripheral blood. This TCR was recovered from an older man with acute or convalescent COVID-19. V is TRBV11-2 and J is TRBJ2-7, with TRBD1 matching over 7 bases. Here the CDR3 reads CASSFLQGIGEQYF. The CDR3 DNA is TGTGCCAGCAGCTTCTTACAGGGGATCGGCGAGCAGTACTTC.